A selection of T cell receptor beta chains follows, all from one sample in a study of T-cell reconstitution after alpha-beta-depleted transplantation in children. TCRdb reprocessed the PCR reads via MiXCR and lists one record per CDR3 protein. The profile covers approximately 240,000 distinct CDR3 sequences, with roughly a tenth appearing a single time and over 25% taken by the ten largest. The source material was PBMCs, sampled before TCRalphabeta/CD19-depleted stem cell transplant. The receptors derive from a child under two years old with acute myeloid leukemia, due to receive a stem cell transplant. The CDR3 runs from the conserved cysteine through the conserved F or W. The D gene is left open where the match is weak. The size of a clone is reported for some rows only, either as once, few or many, or as a class for expanded clones.

v_gene: TRBV3-1; d_gene: -; j_gene: TRBJ2-3; abundance: many; CDR3nt: TGTGCCAGCAGCCAAGCGCCCCAGGCAGATACGCAGTATTTT; CDR3aa: CASSQAPQADTQYF
v_gene: TRBV6-2/TRBV6-3; d_gene: TRBD2; j_gene: TRBJ2-7; abundance: many; CDR3nt: TGTGCCAGCAGTTACCCCCTGGGACTAGCGGGAGACTACGAGCAGTACTTC; CDR3aa: CASSYPLGLAGDYEQYF
v_gene: TRBV5-1; d_gene: -; j_gene: TRBJ2-7; abundance: many; CDR3nt: TGCGCCAGCAGCTTGGATATGTACAGTGCCTACGAGCAGTACTTC; CDR3aa: CASSLDMYSAYEQYF
v_gene: TRBV6-6; d_gene: -; j_gene: TRBJ1-2; abundance: many; CDR3nt: TGTGCCAGCAGTTACTCGCTCGGCTACACCTTC; CDR3aa: CASSYSLGYTF
v_gene: TRBV12-3/TRBV12-4; d_gene: TRBD2; j_gene: TRBJ2-3; abundance: many; CDR3nt: TGTGCCAGCAGTATGGGACTAGCGGACACAGATACGCAGTATTTT; CDR3aa: CASSMGLADTDTQYF
v_gene: TRBV5-5; d_gene: -; j_gene: TRBJ2-6; abundance: many; CDR3nt: TGTGCCAGCAGCTTGTGGCTAAGCTCTGGGGCCAACGTCCTGACTTTC; CDR3aa: CASSLWLSSGANVLTF
v_gene: TRBV20-1; d_gene: TRBD2; j_gene: TRBJ2-1; abundance: many; CDR3nt: TGCAGTGCTAGAGGGGAGCGGGATACCCCCAATGAGCAGTTCTTC; CDR3aa: CSARGERDTPNEQFF
v_gene: TRBV12-3/TRBV12-4; d_gene: -; j_gene: TRBJ2-7; abundance: few; CDR3nt: TGTGCCAGCACCCCCCGGTCGGCGGGATTCTACGAGCAGTACTTC; CDR3aa: CASTPRSAGFYEQYF
v_gene: TRBV28; d_gene: -; j_gene: TRBJ2-1; abundance: -; CDR3nt: TGTGCCAGCTCCTTAGGGCGGGTAGATGGCAATGAGCAGTTCTTC; CDR3aa: CASSLGRVDGNEQFF
v_gene: TRBV27; d_gene: -; j_gene: TRBJ1-1; abundance: many; CDR3nt: TGTGCCAGCAGAGAATGGGGATCGAACACTGAAGCTTTCTTT; CDR3aa: CASREWGSNTEAFF
v_gene: TRBV19; d_gene: -; j_gene: TRBJ1-1; abundance: many; CDR3nt: TGTGCCAGTAGTATAGACAGGGGGAACACTGAAGCTTTCTTT; CDR3aa: CASSIDRGNTEAFF
v_gene: TRBV18; d_gene: -; j_gene: TRBJ2-5; abundance: many; CDR3nt: TGTGCCAGCTCACCACCGCGTAAGGGGACCCTCCAAGAGACCCAGTACTTC; CDR3aa: CASSPPRKGTLQETQYF
v_gene: TRBV5-5; d_gene: TRBD2; j_gene: TRBJ2-1; abundance: many; CDR3nt: TGTGCCAGCAGGCCCCTAGCGGGAGTTAGCAATGAGCAGTTCTTC; CDR3aa: CASRPLAGVSNEQFF
v_gene: TRBV5-1; d_gene: -; j_gene: TRBJ1-1; abundance: many; CDR3nt: TGCGCCAGCAGCTTGAGGCAGGGCACTGAAGCTTTCTTT; CDR3aa: CASSLRQGTEAFF
v_gene: TRBV19; d_gene: TRBD1; j_gene: TRBJ1-5; abundance: many; CDR3nt: TGTGCCAGTCACAGGGACAGCCTCAATCAGCCCCAGCATTTT; CDR3aa: CASHRDSLNQPQHF
v_gene: TRBV5-1; d_gene: TRBD1; j_gene: TRBJ2-4; abundance: many; CDR3nt: TGCGCCAGCAGCGAACAGGGGTTGGGTTCGAACATTCAGTACTTC; CDR3aa: CASSEQGLGSNIQYF
v_gene: TRBV7-9; d_gene: -; j_gene: TRBJ2-2; abundance: many; CDR3nt: TGTGCCAGCAGCCCCCGGGCCGGGGAGCTGTTTTTT; CDR3aa: CASSPRAGELFF
v_gene: TRBV7-6; d_gene: TRBD2; j_gene: TRBJ2-1; abundance: -; CDR3nt: TGTGCCAGCAGCGTAAGACTAGCGGGAGTCAATGAGCAGTTCTTC; CDR3aa: CASSVRLAGVNEQFF
v_gene: TRBV20-1; d_gene: -; j_gene: TRBJ1-2; abundance: many; CDR3nt: TGCAGTGCTAGGAACAGTAACTATGGCTACACCTTC; CDR3aa: CSARNSNYGYTF
v_gene: TRBV7-3; d_gene: TRBD1; j_gene: TRBJ1-5; abundance: many; CDR3nt: TGTGCCAGCAGCCTCGACAGGGCCAATCAGCCCCAGCATTTT; CDR3aa: CASSLDRANQPQHF
v_gene: TRBV5-1; d_gene: -; j_gene: TRBJ2-6; abundance: many; CDR3nt: TGCGCCAGCAGCGCCGAGGGGCCACCCTCCTCTGGGGCCAACGTCCTGACTTTC; CDR3aa: CASSAEGPPSSGANVLTF
v_gene: TRBV25-1; d_gene: -; j_gene: TRBJ1-1; abundance: many; CDR3nt: TGTGCCAGCACCCCTACTAGGTTAGCTGAAGCTTTCTTT; CDR3aa: CASTPTRLAEAFF